The 5 T cell receptor beta chains given below trace back to one sample, sequenced in a study of cytomegalovirus exposure and HLA in healthy donors. The protocol was immunoSEQ multiplex PCR, while the TCRdb copy is restricted to in-frame clones and leaves out a portion. The sample has 150,000 or so clones; 90% are singletons. The sequenced material came from PBMCs. The receptors originated from a woman in her 30s in good health and CMV-seropositive.

The V call is TRBV18, the J call TRBJ1-1, with unresolved D. This CDR3 region has 17 residues. V was trimmed by 3 bases and J by 1 base, leaving 18 bases between them. Germline-derived CDR1 and CDR2 are KGHSH and LQKENI. CDR3 DNA sequence: TGTGCCAGCTCACCGGTCCCCGGGAGAGGTGGGAACACTGAAGCTTTCTTT. It translates to CASSPVPGRGGNTEAFF.

The rearrangement links TRBV5-1 to TRBJ2-3; TRBD1 aligns across 9 bases. Trimming at V came to 8 bases and at J to 6 bases, leaving 10 bases not matched to a gene. CDR3 length equals 14 residues. CDR1 is SGHRS, CDR2 YFSETQ, per germline. CDR3 DNA sequence: TGCGCCAGTTATACAGGGGGCGCGGATGATACGCAGTATTTT. Translation: CASYTGGADDTQYF.

CDR3: CSAVVEGGGYEQYF. The DNA for the CDR3 is TGCAGCGCCGTCGTGGAGGGAGGTGGGTACGAGCAGTACTTC. This chain joins TRBV29-1 and TRBJ2-7, with D maybe TRBD2 (6 bases). CDR1 is SQVTM and CDR2 is ANQGSEA in the germline V gene. V was trimmed by 7 bases and J by 4 bases, leaving 20 bases between them. This CDR3 contains 14 residues.

This chain joins TRBV28 and TRBJ2-7, with D maybe TRBD2 (6 bases). The V and J ends lost 7 bases and 2 bases respectively, with 18 bases between them. Germline assignment: CDR1 MDHEN and CDR2 SYDVKM. CDR3 length equals 15 residues. The CDR3 protein is CASTRRTSRPYEQYF. As DNA, the CDR3 is TGTGCCAGCACCAGGAGAACTAGCAGACCCTACGAGCAGTACTTC.

J is TRBJ2-2 and V is TRBV9; no firm D call. This CDR3 has 15 amino acids. The V gene's germline CDR1 is SGDLS and CDR2 YYNGEE. V dropped 4 bases and J dropped 0 bases, with 10 bases sitting between them. The CDR3 DNA follows: TGTGCCAGCAGCCCGCGACTGACGAACACCGGGGAGCTGTTTTTT. As protein: CASSPRLTNTGELFF.